Following are 21 T cell receptor beta chains from one sample sequenced in a study of response to subunit inactivated influenza vaccine. Using its own MiXCR run on the RT-PCR reads, TCRdb lists one record per CDR3 protein. The table includes around 530,000 distinct CDR3 sequences, approximately 17% detected once. Sequenced here: CD4+ T cells sorted from PBMCs, sampled around 25 months after vaccination. The receptor source for this set is a man aged 50 to 69 who received an inactivated influenza vaccine.

In its sample, this clonotype was seen a few times. The chain combines TRBV6-2 or TRBV6-3 with TRBJ1-5, with a tentative D call TRBD1 (5 bases). Germline V gives CDR1 MNHEY, CDR2 SVGEGT. The CDR3 spans 14 residues. Trimming stripped 2 bases from V and 7 bases from J, with 12 bases between. The CDR3 bases are TGTGCCAGCAGTTACCGGGGGGTAAGGCAGCCCCAGCATTTT. Translation: CASSYRGVRQPQHF.

The table lists this clonotype with a few counts. The rearrangement links TRBV15 to TRBJ2-2; TRBD1 agrees at 7 bases. V lost 5 bases, J lost 6 bases, and 6 bases stayed unmatched. The germline V gene encodes CDR1 LNHNV and CDR2 YYDKDF (reference sequence). The CDR3 covers 14 residues. The chain's CDR3 is CATSDRVGAGELFF. The CDR3 coding sequence is TGTGCCACCAGCGACAGGGTTGGCGCCGGGGAGCTGTTTTTT.

CDR3 region: CASSQVRGTRDNYGYTF. For the CDR3, the DNA is TGTGCCAGCAGCCAAGTTCGCGGGACGCGGGATAACTATGGCTACACCTTC. J is TRBJ1-2 and V is TRBV14; D is possibly TRBD1 (5 bases). Trimming took off 1 base at V and 1 base at J, with 16 bases between the two ends. The CDR3 has 17 amino acids. Germline V lookup: CDR1 SGHDN, CDR2 FVKESK. Full variable domain (remainder filled in from reference TRBV14 and TRBJ1-2): EAGVTQFPSHSVIEKGQTVTLRCDPISGHDNLYWYRRVMGKEIKFLLHFVKESKQDESGMPNNRFLAERTGGTYSTLKVQPAELEDSGVYFCASSQVRGTRDNYGYTFGSGTRLTVV.

The rearrangement uses TRBV20-1 and TRBJ2-1, with 8 positions matching TRBD2. Looked up from germline, CDR1 is DFQATT and CDR2 is SNEGSKA (reference sequence). Unmatched junction bases numbered 1, after V lost 2 bases and J lost 1 base. This CDR3 region has 14 residues. The CDR3 here is CSARIAGSYNEQFF. The CDR3 DNA follows: TGCAGTGCTAGAATAGCGGGGTCCTACAATGAGCAGTTCTTC.

This clonotype turned up a few times. The chain employs TRBV19 and TRBJ2-1; TRBD1 or TRBD2 may be the D gene (6 bases each). This CDR3 is 14 amino acids long. Trimming removed 11 bases from V and 7 bases from J, with 21 bases in between. Germline CDR1 and CDR2: LNHDA and SQIVND (reference sequence). As DNA, the CDR3 is TGTGCCTCCTCGGAGGGGGATATTCGGAATGAGCAGTTCTTC. This gives the protein CASSEGDIRNEQFF.

The V and J genes are TRBV7-9 and TRBJ2-1; 10 bases match TRBD2. With V trimmed by 8 bases and J by 7 bases, 11 bases remained unmatched. The CDR3 length is 15 residues. CDR1 is SEHNR and CDR2 is FQNEAQ in the germline V gene (reference sequence). The CDR3 DNA is TGTGCCAGCGGAAGAAGCGGGGGGGCCAGGAATGAGCAGTTCTTC. Protein product: CASGRSGGARNEQFF.

V gene TRBV20-1 combines with J gene TRBJ2-1, with unresolved D. The CDR3 totals 15 residues. The V end was cut by 5 bases, the J end by 2 bases, with 16 bases between. From germline, CDR1 is DFQATT and CDR2 SNEGSKA (reference sequence). For the CDR3, the DNA is TGCAGTGCTTCCTCTGGCCGTCCTGCCTACAATGAGCAGTTCTTC. Residues: CSASSGRPAYNEQFF.

This chain connects TRBV20-1 to TRBJ2-3; 10 bases fit TRBD2. Trimming cost V 1 base and J 3 bases; bases outside gene matches: 13. CDR1 is DFQATT and CDR2 is SNEGSKA in the germline V gene (reference sequence). The CDR3 totals 18 residues. DNA for the CDR3: TGCAGTGCTAGAGGGGGATTAGCGGGAGGTCATGGGACAGATACGCAGTATTTT. It specifies CSARGGLAGGHGTDTQYF.

The chain carries TRBV6-2 or TRBV6-3 and TRBJ2-5; D may be TRBD2 (5 bases). CDR3 size: 12 residues. The V and J ends lost 8 bases and 9 bases respectively, with 16 bases between them. Germline loops: CDR1 MNHEY, CDR2 SVGEGT. The CDR3 DNA reads as TGTGCCAGCGGTGTGGCGAGGGTGTCCCAGTACTTC. Residues: CASGVARVSQYF.

The rearrangement uses TRBV24-1 and TRBJ1-2; weak D call: TRBD1 (5 bases). CDR3 size: 14 residues. The V gene lost 4 bases and the J gene lost 4 bases, with 12 bases spanning the gap. Germline lookup yields CDR1 KGHDR and CDR2 SFDVKD. The CDR3 here is CATSDSTDTYGYTF. The CDR3 nucleotides read TGTGCCACCAGTGACTCGACAGACACCTATGGCTACACCTTC.

This clonotype was recorded a few times. This chain joins TRBV6-2 or TRBV6-3 and TRBJ1-1; a weak D match, TRBD1 (5 bases). The CDR3 is made up of 12 amino acids. Germline assignment: CDR1 MNHEY and CDR2 SVGEGT. The V and J ends lost 5 bases and 8 bases respectively, with 12 bases between them. As DNA, the CDR3 is TGTGCCAGCAGTCTGAACGGGGACGAAGCTTTCTTT. This translates into CASSLNGDEAFF.

This chain joins TRBV5-6 and TRBJ1-4; D uncertain. This CDR3 region has 15 residues. Germline V gene sequence: CDR1 SGHDT, CDR2 YYEEEE. V was shortened by 0 bases and J by 4 bases, with 10 bases between the two germline ends. This CDR3 reads CASSLGVSGNEKLFF. CDR3 sequence (DNA): TGTGCCAGCAGCTTGGGTGTCAGCGGTAATGAAAAACTGTTTTTT.

The rearrangement uses TRBV6-2 or TRBV6-3 and TRBJ2-1; no definite D call. The germline gives CDR1 MNHEY, CDR2 SVGEGT. The CDR3 contains 17 residues. The V gene lost 0 bases and the J gene lost 8 bases, with 20 bases spanning the gap. The CDR3 here is CASSYSALRSSRYEQFF. CDR3 in DNA: TGTGCCAGCAGTTACTCGGCCCTACGGTCCTCAAGGTATGAGCAGTTCTTC.

The table lists this clonotype with a few counts. The gene calls are TRBV30 and TRBJ2-1; a possible D gene is TRBD1 (5 bases). Looked up from germline, CDR1 is GTSNPN and CDR2 is SVGIG (reference sequence). The length of the CDR3 is 11 residues. With 7 bases removed from V and 9 bases from J, the gap between germline ends came to 13 bases. Here the CDR3 reads CAYAGSGEQFF. The CDR3 region has the DNA TGTGCCTACGCAGGGTCCGGTGAGCAGTTCTTC.

This clonotype occurred a few times. The genes are TRBV5-1 and TRBJ1-2, with 8 positions matching TRBD1. This CDR3 is 15 amino acids long. The germline V gene encodes CDR1 SGHRS and CDR2 YFSETQ. The V gene end was trimmed by 0 bases and the J gene end by 4 bases; junction bases not matched to a gene: 5. This CDR3 is CASSLGQGFSYGYTF. The CDR3 bases are TGCGCCAGCAGCTTGGGACAGGGGTTCAGCTATGGCTACACCTTC.

This clonotype was recorded a few times. CDR3 in DNA: TGTGCCAGCAGCCAAGATCTCTCGGTTCTTCCGGGCTACACCTTC. This translates into CASSQDLSVLPGYTF. The chain employs TRBV4-2 and TRBJ1-2; D ambiguous. The CDR3 has 15 residues. CDR1 LGHNA and CDR2 YNFKEQ come from the germline V gene. Deletions cut 0 bases from V and 8 bases from J, with 16 bases between.

The CDR3 spells CASSQQKDEAFF. CDR3 nucleotide sequence: TGTGCCAGCTCACAGCAGAAGGATGAAGCTTTCTTT. The chain combines TRBV18 with TRBJ1-1; D unresolved. Trimming pared 4 bases from V and 7 bases from J, leaving 10 bases between. The germline gives CDR1 KGHSH, CDR2 LQKENI. The CDR3 length is 12 residues.

This clonotype has just a few counts. The CDR3 DNA follows: TGCAGCGTTGAAAGATCGGGCACTAGCGGCCTTGGCAATGAGCAGTTCTTC. Its translation is CSVERSGTSGLGNEQFF. The chain is built from TRBV29-1 and TRBJ2-1, with 8 positions matching TRBD2. Trimming took 2 bases from V and 6 from J; bases not matched to a gene: 15. Germline-derived CDR1 and CDR2 are SQVTM and ANQGSEA. CDR3 size: 17 residues.

This clonotype was seen only a few times. The CDR3 sequence: CASSPGQGEKLFF. The CDR3 DNA reads as TGTGCCAGCAGTCCGGGACAGGGGGAAAAACTGTTTTTT. The chain has TRBV14 and TRBJ1-4; 10 bases fit TRBD1. Germline V gives CDR1 SGHDN, CDR2 FVKESK. The CDR3 length is 13 residues. V trimming: 6 bases; J trimming: 8 bases; junction bases outside the gene matches: 3.

CDR3 nucleotides: TGTGCCAGCAGCCAAGGGGACATTAAGGAGCAGTTCTTC. Protein product: CASSQGDIKEQFF. The chain employs TRBV14 and TRBJ2-1; tentatively, D is TRBD1 (6 bases). CDR3 length: 13 residues. The germline gives CDR1 SGHDN, CDR2 FVKESK. Trimming removed 1 base at V and 10 bases at J, with 11 bases between.

In this sample, this clonotype turned up a few times. The CDR3 loop is CSAGGAGTGYEQFF. In nucleotides, the CDR3 is TGCAGTGCAGGGGGGGCTGGGACAGGGTATGAGCAGTTCTTC. V gene TRBV20-1 combines with J gene TRBJ2-1; TRBD1 agrees at 9 bases. The CDR3 has 14 amino acids. Germline V gene lookup returns CDR1 DFQATT and CDR2 SNEGSKA (reference sequence). The ends lost 6 bases at V and 8 bases at J; junction bases unmatched: 11.